The clone carrying this T cell receptor (beta chain) was detected ten times or more. Its antigen is currently unknown. The authors reverse transcribed all of the isolated RNA, so sequencing captured expressed TCRB transcripts. Sequencing used immunoSEQ multiplex PCR; TCRdb keeps in-frame clones, though not all of them. The sample contains around 130,000 clones, roughly 17% of which appear only once. The junction had 4 bases not matched to a gene; V was cut back by 5 bases and J by 2 bases. The CDR3 runs 13 residues. The germline CDR1 and CDR2 sequences are SQVTM and ANQGSEA. The source of the sample is a study of beta chain features in type 1 diabetes. The study's findings and limits: Type 1 diabetes patients had moderately but significantly shorter TCRB CDR3s in all four CD4+ subsets.

Purities over 98% were achieved in all sorted populations. Sequencing used central memory CD4+ T cells from blood. The J gene is TRBJ2-5, the V gene TRBV29-1; 8 nucleotides agree with TRBD1. This TCR was sampled from a young man with type 1 diabetes. CDR3 amino acids: CSVSGQGQETQYF. DNA for the CDR3: TGCAGCGTTTCAGGACAGGGACAAGAGACCCAGTACTTC.